This passage covers 9 T cell receptor beta chains from one sample sequenced in a study of PD-1 blockade in classical Hodgkin lymphoma. Every patient was affected by relapse after autologous stem cell transplantation, while exposure to brentuximab vedotin was not uniform. The protocol was immunoSEQ multiplex PCR, while the TCRdb copy is restricted to in-frame clones and leaves out a portion. The sample carries around 42,000 clones, around two thirds recorded once. Sequenced here: peripheral blood mononuclear cells (PBMCs), sampled at baseline. These receptors came from a human donor with classical Hodgkin lymphoma.

The chain couples TRBV19 to TRBJ2-3; TRBD1 is a possible D gene (5 bases). V lost 5 bases and J 5 bases, leaving 17 bases between the germline ends. Per germline, CDR1 LNHDA and CDR2 SQIVND (reference sequence). This CDR3 is built from 15 residues. This chain's CDR3 is CASSLGSTTEDTQYF. The CDR3 DNA sequence: TGTGCCAGTAGTCTCGGCTCCACGACAGAAGATACGCAGTATTTT.

Notes on this clone: This sample also contains other DNA sequences that code for the same CDR3. The V call is TRBV27, the J call TRBJ1-1; no firm D call. Per the germline V gene, CDR1 is MNHEY and CDR2 is SMNVEV (reference sequence). Trimming cost V 2 bases and J 0 bases, with 4 bases left between them. The CDR3 length is 13 residues. CDR3 DNA: TGTGCCAGCAGTTTAACAGTGAACACTGAAGCTTTCTTT. Encoded protein: CASSLTVNTEAFF.

This clone was seen a single time. The V call is TRBV7-2, the J call TRBJ2-1; perhaps TRBD2 as D (6 bases). V lost 2 bases, J lost 10 bases, and 12 bases lay in between. Germline V gene sequence: CDR1 SGHTA, CDR2 FQGNSA. The CDR3 is 13 residues long. Written as DNA, the CDR3 is TGTGCCAGCAGCTTATGGGGCGGGGTCGAGCAGTTCTTC. Encoded protein: CASSLWGGVEQFF.

This clone was observed a few times. The chain employs TRBV11-2 and TRBJ2-1; D is ambiguous. V was shortened by 10 bases and J by 4 bases, with 17 bases between the two germline ends. Germline assignment: CDR1 SGHAT and CDR2 FQNNGV. The CDR3 is made up of 14 amino acids. The CDR3 loop is CATPQGSAYNEQFF. The DNA for the CDR3 is TGTGCCACCCCCCAAGGGTCTGCGTACAATGAGCAGTTCTTC.

The chain employs TRBV6-5 and TRBJ1-1, with D maybe TRBD1 (5 bases). The length of the CDR3 is 14 residues. The germline V and J ends were trimmed by 7 bases and 1 base, with 13 bases remaining between them. From germline, CDR1 is MNHEY and CDR2 SVGAGI. CDR3 nucleotide sequence: TGTGCCAGCAAACTGGACGGGGGGAACACTGAAGCTTTCTTT. Its protein is CASKLDGGNTEAFF.

With respect to this clone: At the DNA level, this CDR3 is encoded by other sequences in the same sample as well. The chain employs TRBV30 and TRBJ2-7, with D perhaps TRBD2 (5 bases). The germline gives CDR1 GTSNPN, CDR2 SVGIG (reference sequence). The CDR3 loop spans 13 amino acids. The V gene lost 2 bases and the J gene lost 0 bases, with 8 bases spanning the gap. The CDR3 protein is CAWSQGGSYEQYF. For the CDR3, the DNA is TGTGCCTGGAGTCAAGGAGGCTCCTACGAGCAGTACTTC. Filled out from reference TRBV30 and TRBJ2-7, the complete variable domain reads SQTIHQWPATLVQPVGSPLSLECTVEGTSNPNLYWYRQAAGRGLQLLFYSVGIGQISSEVPQNLSASRPQDRQFILSSKKLLLSDSGFYLCAWSQGGSYEQYFGPGTRLTVT.

This clone is termed medium-sized (0.01 to 0.1%). The genes are TRBV27 and TRBJ2-7, with 7 bases matching TRBD2. Per the germline V gene, CDR1 is MNHEY and CDR2 is SMNVEV (reference sequence). CDR3 size: 14 residues. V lost 3 bases and J lost 0; bases outside the gene matches: 2. The CDR3 protein is CASSFGGSSYEQYF. The DNA for the CDR3 is TGTGCCAGCAGTTTCGGGGGGTCCTCCTACGAGCAGTACTTC.

The chain is built from TRBV5-6 and TRBJ1-5; D is uncertain. Trimming shortened V by 0 bases and J by 4 bases, and 8 bases separated the two germline ends. This CDR3 spans 14 amino acids. Germline V CDR1 and CDR2: SGHDT, YYEEEE. In DNA, the CDR3 is TGTGCCAGCAGCTTGGCCGCCAATAATCAGCCCCAGCATTTT. Translated: CASSLAANNQPQHF.

This chain joins TRBV7-3 and TRBJ2-3, with D possibly matching TRBD1 (6 bases). This CDR3 contains 15 residues. V lost 0 bases and J 5 bases, leaving 12 bases between the germline ends. CDR1 and CDR2 (germline): SGHTA, FQGTGA. This chain's CDR3 is CASSLTGTLVDTQYF. The CDR3 coding sequence is TGTGCCAGCAGCTTAACCGGGACACTCGTAGATACGCAGTATTTT.